The TCR beta chain under discussion was sequenced for a study of T cell repertoires in cytomegalovirus infection. Study background: The study used recently identified HLA-C-restricted and well-studied HLA-B-restricted CMV epitopes. Indications came from public TCR beta signatures; they pointed to CMV infection and to a matching HLA type.

This CDR3 spans 15 amino acids. CDR1 is SGHTA, CDR2 FQGNSA, per germline. Between the trimmed V and J ends, which lost 3 bases and 5 bases, there was a span of 16 bases. This clonotype occurred a few times. The antigen is unknown. Study findings and constraints: Predominance within the ex vivo response was attributable to HLA-C-restricted CMV-specific TCR beta clonotypes. Based on cumulative public TCR beta family frequency, carriers of CMV plus the relevant HLA were identified.

TCRdb called the reads again in MiXCR, with one record for every CDR3 protein. This repertoire shows 400,000 to 600,000 distinct CDR3 sequences, under 45% found once; its top ten account for roughly two fifths. V gene TRBV7-2 combines with J gene TRBJ1-2; TRBD1 might be the D (6 bases). The sample in question was cultured PBMCs, obtained from culture after CMV antigen stimulation. This TCR came from a human donor in good health (CMV status not recorded). Some clones in this sample may be carry-over from other donors' samples. DNA of the CDR3: TGTGCCAGCAGCTTGGGGCGGACCCAGGGGTATGGCTACACCTTC. Amino acid sequence: CASSLGRTQGYGYTF.